This T cell receptor (beta chain) stems from a study of control samples from healthy donors and cancer patients. Clones were sequenced by immunoSEQ multiplex PCR, and TCRdb holds only the in-frame ones, with some missing. The sample yields approximately 28,000 clones, about nine tenths seen once. The CDR3 length is 13 residues. Germline V gene data show CDR1 as MNHEY and CDR2 as SVGAGI. V was shortened by 5 bases and J by 0 bases, with 7 bases between the two germline ends. The chain is built from TRBV6-5 and TRBJ1-2; D remains ambiguous. This TCR was recovered from a man aged 45-60 years with lung cancer. Sequences were obtained from PBMCs. Here the CDR3 reads CASSRAANYGYTF. The CDR3 DNA is TGTGCCAGCAGTAGGGCAGCTAACTATGGCTACACCTTC.